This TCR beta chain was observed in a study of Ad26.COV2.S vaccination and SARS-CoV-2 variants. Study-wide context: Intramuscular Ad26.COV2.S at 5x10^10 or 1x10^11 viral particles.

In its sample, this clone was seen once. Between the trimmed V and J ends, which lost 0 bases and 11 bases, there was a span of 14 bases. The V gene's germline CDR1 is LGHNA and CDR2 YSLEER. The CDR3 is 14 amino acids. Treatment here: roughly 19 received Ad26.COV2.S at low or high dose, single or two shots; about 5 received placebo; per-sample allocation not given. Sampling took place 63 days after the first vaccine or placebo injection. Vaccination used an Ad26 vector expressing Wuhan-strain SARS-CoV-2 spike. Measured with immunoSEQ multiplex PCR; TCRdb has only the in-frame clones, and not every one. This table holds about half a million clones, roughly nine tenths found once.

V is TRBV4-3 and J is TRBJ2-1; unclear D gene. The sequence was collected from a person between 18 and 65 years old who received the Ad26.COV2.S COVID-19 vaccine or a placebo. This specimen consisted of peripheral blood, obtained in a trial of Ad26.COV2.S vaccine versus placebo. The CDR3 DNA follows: TGCGCCAGCAGCCAAGATGAGGCGTTAACGAAGCAGTTCTTC. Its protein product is CASSQDEALTKQFF.